This T cell receptor (beta chain) was profiled in a study of cytomegalovirus exposure and HLA in healthy donors. Germline V gene data show CDR1 as SNHLY and CDR2 as FYNNEI. The CDR3 is made up of 13 amino acids. Trimming cost V 6 bases and J 5 bases; bases outside gene matches: 6. General study findings and limits: In an earlier analysis, about 87% or about 30%: the productive usage of most TCR beta V segments. With further analysis later on, most CMV-associated TCR beta chains appeared HLA-restricted.

On this clone: Its target is not known.

The primer mix had 60 Vbeta and 13 Jbeta primers. The data were produced by immunoSEQ multiplex PCR, yet TCRdb's version contains in-frame clones alone and is incomplete. This sample has about 160,000 clones, with around 85% found just once. This sequence originates from a boy aged 2 to 10 in good health and CMV-seronegative. The chain combines TRBV2 with TRBJ2-5; 7 bases are a match to TRBD2. Sequencing input: PBMCs. CDR3: CASRREGTETQYF. DNA for the CDR3: TGTGCCAGCAGGAGGGAGGGGACGGAGACCCAGTACTTC.